The clone carrying this TCR beta chain showed up many times. Template material for amplifying TCR beta CDR3 regions consisted of RNA transcripts. First-round RT-PCR of the TCR CDR3 relied on the HTBI primer set. One entry per CDR3 protein, called by TCRdb with MiXCR from the multiplex PCR reads. The repertoire includes 550,000 to 600,000 distinct CDR3 sequences, approximately 15% of them detected once, and 18% sits in the top ten. The sample is drawn from a study of T cells in Graves' hyperthyroidism and ophthalmopathy. The ends were cut back, 2 bases at V and 0 bases at J, with 7 bases in the middle. The germline CDR1 and CDR2 sequences are WSHSY and SAAADI. The CDR3 spans 14 residues.

The rearrangement links TRBV10-2 to TRBJ1-1; D uncertain. This receptor was taken from a woman in her late teens or twenties with Graves' hyperthyroidism. The sample taken for sequencing was blood. The CDR3 bases are TGCGCCAGCAGTGAGGCACGGATGAACACTGAAGCTTTCTTT. Protein: CASSEARMNTEAFF.